The present T cell receptor beta chain was sequenced within a study of beta chain features in type 1 diabetes. The overall study: The examined sorted cells totaled 107,917,701 across samples.

General study findings and limits: In every one of the four CD4+ subsets, TCRB CDR3s were moderately but significantly shorter in Type 1 diabetes patients.

Every sorted population was more than 98% pure. With respect to this clone: Its matching antigen is unknown.

V lost 6 bases and J lost 4; bases outside the gene matches: 7. This CDR3 region has 14 residues. Germline V gene sequence: CDR1 SGHRS, CDR2 YFSETQ. Isolated RNA was reverse transcribed in full, so expressed TCRB transcripts were sequenced. The protocol was immunoSEQ multiplex PCR, while the TCRdb copy is restricted to in-frame clones and leaves out a portion. The repertoire holds under 300,000 clones, approximately 8% seen once, with 1% in the top ten. The chain couples TRBV5-1 to TRBJ2-7; TRBD1 aligns across 10 bases. The sequence came from a woman younger than 35 in good health. The sample consisted of central memory CD4+ T cells from blood. The CDR3 sequence is CASTSTGGGYEQYF. For the CDR3, the DNA is TGCGCCAGCACCTCGACAGGGGGCGGGTACGAGCAGTACTTC.